What follows are 25 T cell receptor beta chains derived from one specimen sequenced in a study of shared clonotypes between healthy human individuals. Assay: immunoSEQ multiplex PCR; the TCRdb copy retains only in-frame clones and omits some. Among 650,000 to 700,000 clones listed, about 92% were seen once. Material: memory CD8+ T cells from PBMCs. Subset here: CD45RO+ cells pooled with CCR7-negative TemRA cells. These receptors all stem from a man younger than 30 in good health. Some clones in this sample may be carry-over from other donors' samples.

The chain has TRBV10-2 and TRBJ2-3; unclear D gene. Germline lookup yields CDR1 WSHSY and CDR2 SAAADI. The CDR3 covers 12 residues. V was pared by 2 bases and J by 6 bases, with 6 bases between. CDR3: CASSEGWDTQYF. The CDR3 DNA reads TGCGCCAGCAGTGAGGGGTGGGATACGCAGTATTTT.

The CDR3 coding sequence is TGTGCCACCAGCAGAGATAACCGGGGCTCCCGGTCCGAGCAGTACTTC. Protein sequence: CATSRDNRGSRSEQYF. V gene TRBV15 combines with J gene TRBJ2-7; D might be TRBD1 or TRBD2, each matching 5 bases. The CDR3 covers 16 residues. From germline, CDR1 is LNHNV and CDR2 YYDKDF (reference sequence). Trimming took 0 bases from V and 6 from J, leaving 18 bases between them.

V usage is TRBV11-2 and J usage is TRBJ2-6, with 10 bases identical to TRBD1. The germline CDR1 and CDR2 sequences are SGHAT and FQNNGV. CDR3 length equals 16 residues. V was pared by 7 bases and J by 1 base, with 4 bases of the junction left unmatched. Written as DNA, the CDR3 is TGTGCCAGCACCCCGGGACAGGGGTCTGGGGCCAACGTCCTGACTTTC. Amino acids: CASTPGQGSGANVLTF.

The rearrangement links TRBV7-3 to TRBJ2-6; no definite D call. Per the germline V gene, CDR1 is SGHTA and CDR2 is FQGTGA. V was trimmed by 3 bases and J by 9 bases, leaving 9 bases between them. The CDR3 runs 13 residues. This CDR3 reads CASSLQAFNVLTF. The CDR3 region has the DNA TGTGCCAGCAGCTTGCAGGCCTTCAACGTCCTGACTTTC.

V gene TRBV29-1 combines with J gene TRBJ2-7; tentatively, D is TRBD1 (6 bases). The germline V gene encodes CDR1 SQVTM and CDR2 ANQGSEA. The CDR3 length is 15 residues. Trimming shortened V by 2 bases and J by 1 base, and 15 bases separated the two germline ends. CDR3 sequence reads: CSVEIRDTLSYEQYF. DNA of the CDR3: TGCAGCGTTGAAATCCGGGACACCCTTTCCTACGAGCAGTACTTC.

This chain links TRBV2 with TRBJ1-3; 7 bases are a match to TRBD1. The CDR3 has 14 residues. The J segment lost 1 base and the V segment lost 7 bases, leaving 4 bases of the junction unmatched. The germline V gene encodes CDR1 SNHLY and CDR2 FYNNEI. The CDR3 region is CASTSQGSGNTIYF. CDR3 DNA sequence: TGTGCCAGCACCTCACAGGGGTCTGGAAACACCATATATTTT.

The rearrangement uses TRBV7-8 and TRBJ2-1; 7 nucleotides agree with TRBD1. Trimming cost V 1 base and J 6 bases; bases outside gene matches: 9. Germline assignment: CDR1 SGHVS and CDR2 FQNEAQ. This CDR3 region has 16 residues. The chain's CDR3 is CASSLVGTAPPNEQFF. In DNA form, the CDR3 reads TGTGCCAGCAGCTTAGTAGGGACAGCTCCACCCAATGAGCAGTTCTTC.

J is TRBJ2-6 and V is TRBV30; D may correspond to TRBD1 or TRBD2 (5 bases each). The CDR3 sequence is 15 residues long. The germline CDR1 and CDR2 sequences are GTSNPN and SVGIG (reference sequence). The ends were cut back, 3 bases at V and 3 bases at J, with 12 bases in the middle. Written as DNA, the CDR3 is TGTGCCTGGAGCCGACGGGGCGGTGGGGCCAACGTCCTGACTTTC. Its protein is CAWSRRGGGANVLTF.

The chain recombines TRBV7-9 with TRBJ2-1; 7 bases align to TRBD2. With 2 bases clipped from V and 10 bases from J, the junction kept 5 bases outside the gene matches. This CDR3 is 13 amino acids long. Germline V lookup: CDR1 SEHNR, CDR2 FQNEAQ (reference sequence). The CDR3 region is CASSLSGRGEQFF. The CDR3 DNA sequence: TGTGCCAGCAGCTTAAGTGGGAGGGGAGAGCAGTTCTTC.

This clone occurred a few times. This chain joins TRBV5-1 and TRBJ1-1, with D possibly TRBD1 on 5 matching bases. The CDR3 has 13 amino acids. V gave up 4 bases and J gave up 5 bases, with 12 bases separating them. In germline, CDR1 is SGHRS, CDR2 YFSETQ. CDR3 nucleotide sequence: TGCGCCAGCAGCCCGAGGGCAGGGACTGAAGCTTTCTTT. Its protein product is CASSPRAGTEAFF.

This clone occurred once. The CDR3 coding sequence is TGCGCCAGCAGCCAAGACTGGGCCGCCGAGCAGTACTTC. Protein sequence: CASSQDWAAEQYF. This chain joins TRBV4-3 and TRBJ2-7; D is uncertain. There are 13 residues in the CDR3. Germline values: CDR1 LGHNA, CDR2 YSLEER. V shed 0 bases and J shed 6 bases, with 9 bases lying between them.

The chain joins TRBV5-1 to TRBJ2-3, with 9 bases that match TRBD1. J gave up 6 bases and V 4 bases, and 9 bases lay outside the gene matches. Germline CDR1 SGHRS, CDR2 YFSETQ. This CDR3 is built from 15 residues. The CDR3 DNA is TGCGCCAGCAGCCTGGGACAGGGTGGCGTGGATACGCAGTATTTT. Translated, it gives CASSLGQGGVDTQYF. Looking up the rest from reference TRBV5-1 and TRBJ2-3 gives the full variable domain: KAGVTQTPRYLIKTRGQQVTLSCSPISGHRSVSWYQQTPGQGLQFLFEYFSETQRNKGNFPGRFSGRQFSNSRSEMNVSTLELGDSALYLCASSLGQGGVDTQYFGPGTRLTVL.

The chain links TRBV18 to TRBJ1-1, with no clear D. The CDR3 covers 11 residues. Germline CDR1 reads KGHSH; CDR2 reads LQKENI. V lost 5 bases and J 7 bases, leaving 8 bases between the germline ends. CDR3 in DNA: TGTGCCAGCTCAGACACCCTTGAAGCTTTCTTT. It encodes CASSDTLEAFF.

This rearrangement joins TRBV18 to TRBJ2-2; D not resolved. CDR1 is KGHSH, CDR2 LQKENI, per germline. V shed 0 bases and J shed 3 bases, with 11 bases lying between them. The CDR3 is made up of 16 amino acids. CDR3 sequence reads: CASSPPEMPYTGELFF. The DNA for the CDR3 is TGTGCCAGCTCACCACCTGAAATGCCCTACACCGGGGAGCTGTTTTTT.

The chain recombines TRBV7-3 with TRBJ2-3; the match to TRBD2 covers 7 bases. The CDR3 consists of 15 residues. From germline, CDR1 is SGHTA and CDR2 FQGTGA. Losses at the gene ends were 2 bases for V and 6 bases for J; bases not matched to a gene: 8. The CDR3 DNA follows: TGTGCCAGCAGCTTATTGGGCGGGAGTAAGGATACGCAGTATTTT. Translating it yields CASSLLGGSKDTQYF.

V gene TRBV7-8 combines with J gene TRBJ1-5, with D uncertain. Germline CDR1 and CDR2: SGHVS and FQNEAQ. Between the trimmed V and J ends, which lost 5 bases and 6 bases, there was a span of 11 bases. The CDR3 contains 13 residues. The CDR3 nucleotides are TGTGCCAGCAGCCCCCGGACTTTTCAGCCCCAGCATTTT. It codes for CASSPRTFQPQHF.

This chain links TRBV6-5 with TRBJ1-2; TRBD1 might be the D (5 bases). CDR1 is MNHEY and CDR2 is SVGAGI in the germline V gene. This CDR3 has 14 amino acids. V was cut by 2 bases and J by 6 bases, with 13 bases left in between. CDR3 in DNA: TGTGCCAGCAGTTACCTGGAGGGGCTAAATGGCTACACCTTC. Protein sequence: CASSYLEGLNGYTF.

The chain uses TRBV5-1 and TRBJ1-1, with 11 bases matching TRBD1. From germline, CDR1 is SGHRS and CDR2 YFSETQ. The CDR3 totals 15 residues. J was trimmed by 4 bases and V by 0 bases; bases with no gene match: 2. The CDR3 here is CASSLEGTGGTEAFF. The CDR3 coding sequence is TGCGCCAGCAGCTTGGAGGGGACAGGGGGCACTGAAGCTTTCTTT.

This clone was observed once. V usage is TRBV19 and J usage is TRBJ1-4; no reliable D call. V was cut by 10 bases and J by 5 bases, with 11 bases left in between. The CDR3 consists of 12 residues. The germline V gene encodes CDR1 LNHDA and CDR2 SQIVND (reference sequence). The CDR3 DNA follows: TGTGCCACTGGGCAGTTAAATGAAAAACTGTTTTTT. Translation gives CATGQLNEKLFF.

This clone was recorded once. The chain combines TRBV9 with TRBJ2-2; D is possibly TRBD1 or TRBD2 (5 bases each). CDR1 is SGDLS, CDR2 YYNGEE, per germline. With 1 base removed from V and 2 bases from J, the gap between germline ends came to 18 bases. This CDR3 region has 18 residues. DNA for the CDR3: TGTGCCAGCAGCGTATCATTTGGGGAGACAGTTAACACCGGGGAGCTGTTTTTT. Its translation: CASSVSFGETVNTGELFF.

This clone was recorded only once. V gene TRBV7-9 combines with J gene TRBJ2-7, with TRBD1 identical over 10 bases. The CDR3 loop spans 14 amino acids. Germline CDR1 and CDR2: SEHNR and FQNEAQ (reference sequence). J lost 5 bases, V lost 2 bases, and 3 bases had no gene match. The CDR3 nucleotides read TGTGCCAGCAGCTTATGGGACAGGGGTAACGAGCAGTACTTC. Amino acid sequence: CASSLWDRGNEQYF.

The table lists this clone with a few counts. The chain recombines TRBV9 with TRBJ1-2; D perhaps matches TRBD1 (6 bases). CDR1 SGDLS and CDR2 YYNGEE come from the germline V gene. V was trimmed by 1 base and J by 10 bases, leaving 14 bases between them. The CDR3 is made up of 13 amino acids. CDR3 nucleotides: TGTGCCAGCAGCGTATCGGCAGGGGCTGACTACACCTTC. Its protein is CASSVSAGADYTF.

This clone was picked up many times. Within the sample, other DNA sequences also encode this same CDR3. V is TRBV6-1 and J is TRBJ2-7; TRBD2 might be the D (7 bases). The V end lost 4 bases, the J end lost 3 bases, and 13 bases lay between the germline ends. This CDR3 comprises 14 residues. The V gene's germline CDR1 is MNHNS and CDR2 SASEGT. The CDR3 spells CASSGRGASYEQYF. CDR3 nucleotides: TGTGCCAGCAGTGGACGGGGGGCAAGCTACGAGCAGTACTTC.

This clone has a single count. This chain links TRBV27 with TRBJ2-7, with D possibly TRBD1 on 6 matching bases. The CDR3 has 14 amino acids. Germline values: CDR1 MNHEY, CDR2 SMNVEV (reference sequence). V dropped 5 bases and J dropped 2 bases, with 13 bases sitting between them. CDR3 region: CASSVRDNTYEQYF. The CDR3 DNA sequence: TGTGCCAGCAGTGTTCGGGACAACACCTACGAGCAGTACTTC.

The rearrangement links TRBV15 to TRBJ1-1; possibly TRBD1 for D (6 bases). The V gene's germline CDR1 is LNHNV and CDR2 YYDKDF (reference sequence). The CDR3 runs to 16 residues. V lost 4 bases and J 6 bases, leaving 21 bases between the germline ends. CDR3 loop: CATSTYTGGGAPEAFF. DNA for the CDR3: TGTGCCACCAGCACGTATACCGGCGGGGGGGCTCCTGAAGCTTTCTTT.